This is a list of T cell receptor beta chains from one sample in a study of a mutant IDH1 vaccine in newly diagnosed glioma. Which antigens these TCRs recognize remains unknown. Only in-frame clones appear in the TCRdb table, and some are missing; sequencing was by immunoSEQ multiplex PCR. The sample shows around 56,000 clones, around 82% of them seen only once. The sample consisted of PBMCs, taken from a glioma patient whose treatment included an IDH1 peptide vaccine. All receptors derive from a woman between 18 and 30 years old with glioma. Some clones in this sample may be carry-over from other donors' samples. CDR3s include the opening cysteine and the closing phenylalanine or tryptophan. Fields, in order: D gene, clone size, J gene, V gene, CDR3 protein, CDR3 DNA. D genes are given only for firm matches. Clone size is not always given. Where it is, it says once, few, many or a class for expanded clones.

D: TRBD1; size: once; J: TRBJ2-1; V: TRBV10-3; CDR3: CAIRPPGQEDEQFF; DNA: TGTGCCATCAGACCACCGGGACAGGAGGATGAGCAGTTCTTC
D: NA; size: NA; J: TRBJ2-5; V: TRBV5-6; CDR3: CASSLEGATRETQYF; DNA: TGTGCCAGCAGCTTGGAAGGGGCGACGAGAGAGACCCAGTACTTC
D: TRBD1; size: NA; J: TRBJ1-1; V: TRBV5-1; CDR3: CASSWNAGGLDTEAFF; DNA: TGCGCCAGCAGCTGGAATGCAGGGGGCCTGGACACTGAAGCTTTCTTT
D: TRBD1; size: NA; J: TRBJ1-5; V: TRBV2; CDR3: CASIPGGGSNQPQHF; DNA: TGTGCCAGCATACCAGGGGGCGGGAGCAATCAGCCCCAGCATTTT
D: NA; size: NA; J: TRBJ2-4; V: TRBV6-1; CDR3: CASTRWGTGNIQYF; DNA: TGTGCCAGCACCCGGTGGGGTACAGGAAACATTCAGTACTTC
D: NA; size: NA; J: TRBJ1-2; V: TRBV6-6; CDR3: CASSHRGLNYGYTF; DNA: TGTGCCAGCAGTCATAGGGGTCTTAACTATGGCTACACCTTC
D: TRBD2; size: once; J: TRBJ2-5; V: TRBV30; CDR3: CAWRGGRGETQYF; DNA: TGTGCCTGGAGGGGAGGGAGAGGGGAGACCCAGTACTTC
D: NA; size: NA; J: TRBJ1-5; V: TRBV4-1; CDR3: CASSQVPFGDYSNQPQHF; DNA: TGCGCCAGCAGCCAAGTTCCCTTTGGCGACTATAGCAATCAGCCCCAGCATTTT
D: NA; size: few; J: TRBJ2-2; V: TRBV6-5; CDR3: CASSYLSVANTGELFF; DNA: TGTGCCAGCAGTTACCTCTCAGTCGCGAACACCGGGGAGCTGTTTTTT
D: NA; size: NA; J: TRBJ2-7; V: TRBV6-1; CDR3: CASSATYEQYF; DNA: TGTGCCAGCAGTGCTACCTACGAGCAGTACTTC
D: NA; size: few; J: TRBJ1-5; V: TRBV2; CDR3: CASSEPGSNQPQHF; DNA: TGTGCCAGCAGTGAACCGGGGTCCAATCAGCCCCAGCATTTT
D: TRBD1; size: NA; J: TRBJ2-7; V: TRBV7-8; CDR3: CASSFAGTGFYEQYF; DNA: TGTGCCAGCAGCTTTGCGGGGACAGGCTTCTACGAGCAGTACTTC
D: NA; size: NA; J: TRBJ1-1; V: TRBV19; CDR3: CASSGYPEAFF; DNA: TGTGCCAGTAGCGGTTATCCTGAAGCTTTCTTT
D: NA; size: NA; J: TRBJ1-1; V: TRBV19; CDR3: CASRKITVGSEAFF; DNA: TGTGCCAGTAGGAAGATTACCGTGGGCTCGGAAGCTTTCTTT
D: NA; size: NA; J: TRBJ1-3; V: TRBV11-2; CDR3: CASSLSSQGLTGNTIYF; DNA: TGTGCCAGCAGCTTAAGTAGTCAGGGGCTCACTGGAAACACCATATATTTT
D: NA; size: NA; J: TRBJ2-5; V: TRBV7-2; CDR3: CASSLSAGSLETQYF; DNA: TGTGCCAGCAGCTTATCGGCAGGGTCATTGGAGACCCAGTACTTC
D: TRBD2; size: NA; J: TRBJ2-7; V: TRBV9; CDR3: CASSPGLASNEQYF; DNA: TGTGCCAGCAGCCCCGGACTAGCGAGCAACGAGCAGTACTTC
D: NA; size: NA; J: TRBJ1-2; V: TRBV7-8; CDR3: CASSTPGTSSGYGYTF; DNA: TGTGCCAGCAGCACCCCCGGGACATCAAGTGGCTATGGCTACACCTTC
D: NA; size: NA; J: TRBJ2-6; V: TRBV9; CDR3: CASSAFSGANVLTF; DNA: TGTGCCAGCAGCGCTTTTTCTGGGGCCAACGTCCTGACTTTC
D: TRBD2; size: NA; J: TRBJ2-2; V: TRBV19; CDR3: CASTRITGGANTGELFF; DNA: TGTGCCAGTACCCGAATTACGGGAGGGGCGAACACCGGGGAGCTGTTTTTT
D: NA; size: NA; J: TRBJ1-2; V: TRBV29-1; CDR3: CSVVTGGYGYTF; DNA: TGCAGCGTCGTGACAGGCGGCTATGGCTACACCTTC
D: TRBD2; size: NA; J: TRBJ2-1; V: TRBV6-5; CDR3: CASSPLRDYEQFF; DNA: TGTGCCAGCAGTCCCCTGAGGGACTACGAGCAGTTCTTC
D: TRBD2; size: NA; J: TRBJ2-3; V: TRBV4-2; CDR3: CASSRPGAGGRPDTQYF; DNA: TGTGCCAGCAGCCGGCCGGGCGCGGGAGGACGACCAGATACGCAGTATTTT
D: NA; size: NA; J: TRBJ1-1; V: TRBV10-3; CDR3: CAISVGANTEAFF; DNA: TGTGCCATCAGTGTGGGGGCAAACACTGAAGCTTTCTTT
D: TRBD1; size: NA; J: TRBJ2-7; V: TRBV7-9; CDR3: CASRPDRVGSYEQYF; DNA: TGTGCCAGCAGACCTGACAGGGTGGGCTCCTACGAGCAGTACTTC
D: NA; size: NA; J: TRBJ2-7; V: TRBV7-2; CDR3: CASSLTRAYEQYF; DNA: TGTGCCAGCAGCTTGACTAGAGCCTACGAGCAGTACTTC
D: NA; size: once; J: TRBJ2-7; V: TRBV6-6; CDR3: CASRYRETHEQYF; DNA: TGTGCCAGCAGATACAGGGAAACCCACGAGCAGTACTTC
D: NA; size: NA; J: TRBJ2-1; V: TRBV5-1; CDR3: CASSGAGPPYNEQFF; DNA: TGCGCCAGCAGCGGTGCAGGGCCCCCCTACAATGAGCAGTTCTTC
D: NA; size: NA; J: TRBJ1-5; V: TRBV6-5; CDR3: CASRLGQSLYF; DNA: TGTGCCAGCAGACTCGGACAGTCTCTTTATTTT
D: NA; size: NA; J: TRBJ1-1; V: TRBV5-1; CDR3: CASSLVPGGGATEAFF; DNA: TGCGCCAGCAGCTTGGTCCCGGGTGGGGGGGCCACTGAAGCTTTCTTT
D: TRBD1; size: NA; J: TRBJ1-6; V: TRBV18; CDR3: CASSSRTGQDSPLHF; DNA: TGTGCCAGCTCATCAAGGACAGGCCAGGATTCACCCCTCCACTTT
D: NA; size: many; J: TRBJ1-1; V: TRBV30; CDR3: CAWSTGSTEAFF; DNA: TGTGCCTGGAGTACGGGAAGTACTGAAGCTTTCTTT
D: TRBD1; size: NA; J: TRBJ2-5; V: TRBV30; CDR3: CAWRRGQGALETQYF; DNA: TGTGCCTGGAGAAGAGGACAGGGGGCTCTGGAGACCCAGTACTTC
D: TRBD1; size: NA; J: TRBJ1-2; V: TRBV2; CDR3: CASRDRRSNGYTF; DNA: TGTGCCAGCAGGGACAGGAGGAGCAATGGCTACACCTTC
D: NA; size: NA; J: TRBJ1-4; V: TRBV10-2; CDR3: CASRERGREKLFF; DNA: TGCGCCAGCAGAGAAAGGGGTAGAGAAAAACTGTTTTTT
D: NA; size: NA; J: TRBJ1-1; V: TRBV5-4; CDR3: CASSPDQGGGNTEAFF; DNA: TGTGCCAGCAGCCCGGACCAGGGTGGGGGAAACACTGAAGCTTTCTTT
D: NA; size: NA; J: TRBJ2-1; V: TRBV4-1; CDR3: CASSQADWDEQFF; DNA: TGCGCCAGCAGCCAAGCCGATTGGGATGAGCAGTTCTTC
D: TRBD2; size: NA; J: TRBJ2-2; V: TRBV28; CDR3: CASSIGGANTGELFF; DNA: TGTGCCAGCAGCATCGGGGGGGCGAACACCGGGGAGCTGTTTTTT